This T cell receptor (beta chain) was sequenced during a study of beta chain features in type 1 diabetes. Study in general: Similarity in age, gender and cell yields was seen between patients and healthy donors.

Since all of the isolated RNA was reverse transcribed, expressed TCRB transcripts were what got sequenced. TCRdb's table, derived via immunoSEQ multiplex PCR, lists solely in-frame clones and lacks some. The sample has a few hundred thousand clones, roughly 16% seen once. This CDR3 has 18 amino acids. V lost 4 bases and J lost 8; bases outside the gene matches: 20. Germline CDR1 is SGHRS and CDR2 is YFSETQ. CD4+ cells of the naive, central memory, regulatory and stem cell-like memory types were sorted via CD45RO/CCR7/CD25/CD127/CD95/CD27. The rearrangement joins TRBV5-1 to TRBJ1-4, with TRBD1 identical over 7 bases. This receptor was obtained from a woman younger than 30 in good health. Material: naive CD4+ T cells from blood. The CDR3 region has the DNA TGCGCCAGCAGCCTCCGTCGGGACAGTAGCCAGGAGGGCGAAAAACTGTTTTTT. It encodes CASSLRRDSSQEGEKLFF.